The 11 T cell receptor beta chains presented below share a single source sample, sequenced in a study of shared clonotypes between healthy human individuals. Clones were read by immunoSEQ multiplex PCR, and TCRdb kept only the in-frame ones, dropping some. The repertoire includes around 2.1 million clones, approximately 94% of them detected once, and 1.7% sits in the top ten. Positively selected for CCR7, the CD45RO-negative cells used as naive CD8 cells excluded terminally differentiated effector memory CD45RA+ cells. The sample taken for sequencing was naive CD8+ T cells from PBMCs. The origin of the receptors is a man aged 18-30 years in good health. Some clones in this sample may be carry-over from other donors' samples.

This clone has a single count. V gene TRBV4-3 combines with J gene TRBJ1-1; tentatively, D is TRBD1 (5 bases). The ends were cut back, 4 bases at V and 0 bases at J, with 15 bases in the middle. Per germline, CDR1 LGHNA and CDR2 YSLEER. This CDR3 has 16 amino acids. The CDR3 is CASSPSLGRVNTEAFF. CDR3 sequence (DNA): TGCGCCAGCAGCCCATCATTGGGACGTGTGAACACTGAAGCTTTCTTT.

The rearrangement uses TRBV4-2 and TRBJ2-1; TRBD2 matches 9 bases. Germline CDR1 reads LGHNA; CDR2 reads YNFKEQ. This CDR3 region has 17 residues. The V and J ends lost 2 bases and 7 bases, in that order; junction bases with no gene match: 12. This chain's CDR3 is CASSQHLSGRWDNEQFF. CDR3 nucleotides: TGTGCCAGCAGCCAACACCTTAGCGGGAGATGGGATAATGAGCAGTTCTTC.

V gene TRBV15 combines with J gene TRBJ2-7, with D hard to call. V lost 9 bases to trimming and J lost 5 bases, with 20 bases between them. The CDR3 has 14 residues. Germline V lookup: CDR1 LNHNV, CDR2 YYDKDF (reference sequence). The CDR3 coding sequence is TGTGCCACTGGACGGTCGGCGAACTCGGACGAGCAGTACTTC. Residues: CATGRSANSDEQYF.

The V call is TRBV27, the J call TRBJ2-7; 7 nucleotides match TRBD1. Germline V lookup: CDR1 MNHEY, CDR2 SMNVEV (reference sequence). The V and J ends lost 5 bases and 6 bases, in that order; junction bases with no gene match: 10. CDR3 length: 14 amino acids. CDR3 region: CASSPDPTGLEQYF. The CDR3 DNA reads as TGTGCCAGCAGTCCCGACCCGACAGGGCTCGAGCAGTACTTC.

The gene calls are TRBV6-1 and TRBJ2-3; 9 bases agree with TRBD2. Trimming cost V 0 bases and J 6 bases; bases outside gene matches: 10. Germline CDR1 MNHNS, CDR2 SASEGT. The length of the CDR3 is 17 residues. CDR3 nucleotide sequence: TGTGCCAGCAGTGAAGCGGGGATAGCGGGAGTTCGGGATACGCAGTATTTT. This gives the protein CASSEAGIAGVRDTQYF.

The chain carries TRBV7-8 and TRBJ2-1; 15 bases map to TRBD2. Germline V gene data show CDR1 as SGHVS and CDR2 as FQNEAQ. V shed 10 bases, J shed 8 bases, and the junction held 15 bases outside the gene matches. The CDR3 is 17 residues long. The CDR3 protein is CAILDGRTSGRGDEQFF. In DNA form, the CDR3 reads TGTGCCATCCTCGACGGAAGGACTAGCGGGAGGGGGGATGAGCAGTTCTTC. The full variable domain, its missing parts supplied by reference TRBV7-8 and TRBJ2-1, is GAGVSQSPRYKVAKRGQDVALRCDPISGHVSLFWYQQALGQGPEFLTYFQNEAQLDKSGLPSDRFFAERPEGSVSTLKIQRTQQEDSAVYLCAILDGRTSGRGDEQFFGPGTRLTVL.

The table lists this clone with a count of one. V usage is TRBV5-5 and J usage is TRBJ1-1; D perhaps matches TRBD1 (6 bases). Germline lookup yields CDR1 SGHKS and CDR2 YYEKEE (reference sequence). The CDR3 covers 15 residues. V lost 2 bases and J lost 6, with 17 bases in between. CDR3 sequence: CASSLTGYGIAEAFF. CDR3 DNA sequence: TGTGCCAGCAGCTTAACAGGGTACGGAATAGCTGAAGCTTTCTTT. Full variable domain (missing parts from reference TRBV5-5 and TRBJ1-1): DAGVTQSPTHLIKTRGQQVTLRCSPISGHKSVSWYQQVLGQGPQFIFQYYEKEERGRGNFPDRFSARQFPNYSSELNVNALLLGDSALYLCASSLTGYGIAEAFFGQGTRLTVV.

This sequence joins TRBV5-1 and TRBJ1-5; D is uncertain. This CDR3 comprises 17 residues. Trimming left V 0 bases short and J 0 bases short, with 13 bases between. Germline V gene data show CDR1 as SGHRS and CDR2 as YFSETQ. CDR3 region: CASSLAAATYSNQPQHF. The CDR3 region has the DNA TGCGCCAGCAGCTTGGCAGCGGCAACTTATAGCAATCAGCCCCAGCATTTT.

The V gene is TRBV9, the J gene TRBJ2-3; no clear D gene. The germline V gene encodes CDR1 SGDLS and CDR2 YYNGEE. The CDR3 is made up of 15 amino acids. V was clipped by 4 bases and J by 6 bases, with 18 bases between them. The CDR3 here is CASSPSAYRPDTQYF. CDR3 DNA sequence: TGTGCCAGCAGCCCCTCCGCCTATAGACCTGATACGCAGTATTTT.

This sequence joins TRBV27 and TRBJ1-4; the D gene is possibly TRBD1 (5 bases). Trimming removed 0 bases at V and 5 bases at J, with 19 bases between. The CDR3 is 18 amino acids. Germline loops: CDR1 MNHEY, CDR2 SMNVEV (reference sequence). The CDR3, as DNA: TGTGCCAGCAGTTTATCGGGGCATGCTCGCTTTCCCAATGAAAAACTGTTTTTT. It codes for CASSLSGHARFPNEKLFF. The full variable domain, with the rest looked up from reference TRBV27 and TRBJ1-4, is EAQVTQNPRYLITVTGKKLTVTCSQNMNHEYMSWYRQDPGLGLRQIYYSMNVEVTDKGDVPEGYKVSRKEKRNFPLILESPSPNQTSLYFCASSLSGHARFPNEKLFFGSGTQLSVL.

The rearrangement joins TRBV27 to TRBJ2-5, with 7 nucleotides matching TRBD1. Germline trimming cut 5 bases from V and 5 bases from J; bases unmatched to any gene: 11. The CDR3 spans 15 residues. Germline loops: CDR1 MNHEY, CDR2 SMNVEV (reference sequence). The CDR3 spells CASSIFRGIAETQYF. In DNA form, the CDR3 reads TGTGCCAGCAGTATCTTCAGGGGGATTGCGGAGACCCAGTACTTC.